The clone carrying this TCR beta chain has ten or more counts. Its antigen is currently unknown. These data belong to a study of blood T cells in healthy people across ages. The study, taken as a whole, reports: Per million T cells, TCR beta diversity dropped about linearly as age rose. Naive T cell percentage showed a strong correlation with the diversity of TCR beta.

With 5 bases clipped from V and 10 bases from J, the junction kept 9 bases outside the gene matches. The length of the CDR3 is 15 residues. Germline V lookup: CDR1 SSHAT, CDR2 FNYEAQ (reference sequence). Using a J-beta primer mix together with a sample-barcoded 5' primer, a second PCR was run for roughly 6 to 12 cycles. TCRdb recomputed calls from the 5' RACE reads with MiXCR, one row per CDR3 protein. The sample gives roughly 1,700,000 distinct CDR3 sequences, 28% of which show up once; 6.5% to 8.5% is in the top ten. The sample taken for sequencing was blood. The clonotype was recovered from a woman aged 25 to 39 in good health. J is TRBJ2-1 and V is TRBV7-7; 12 nucleotides agree with TRBD2. The CDR3 spells CASSALAGGSREQFF. CDR3 in DNA: TGTGCCAGCAGCGCCCTAGCGGGAGGGTCCCGGGAGCAGTTCTTC. Full variable domain (remainder filled in from reference TRBV7-7 and TRBJ2-1): GAGVSQSPRYKVTKRGQDVTLRCDPISSHATLYWYQQALGQGPEFLTYFNYEAQPDKSGLPSDRFSAERPEGSISTLTIQRTEQRDSAMYRCASSALAGGSREQFFGPGTRLTVL.